What follows describes a single T cell receptor beta chain. Its target is unknown. Trimming cost V 6 bases and J 1 base; bases outside gene matches: 3. Germline assignment: CDR1 MNHNY and CDR2 SVGAGI (reference sequence). The CDR3 totals 14 residues. This sample is drawn from a study of OX40 agonist ivuxolimab in advanced cancers. General study results and limits: Antigen targets of the expanded peripheral T cells went undetermined.

Using immunoSEQ multiplex PCR, the repertoire was profiled, and TCRdb retains in-frame clones only, with some absent. The table records about 75,000 clones, just over 85% of them present only once. V gene TRBV6-6 combines with J gene TRBJ1-1, with 9 bases lining up with TRBD1. The TCR sequence derives from an adult with an advanced solid tumor such as melanoma, head and neck, liver or kidney cancer. The input for sequencing was CD4+ or CD8+ T cells sorted from blood, taken in a trial of the OX40 agonist ivuxolimab. The CDR3 sequence: CASSRDRANTEAFF. CDR3 bases: TGTGCCAGCAGCCGGGACAGGGCGAACACTGAAGCTTTCTTT.